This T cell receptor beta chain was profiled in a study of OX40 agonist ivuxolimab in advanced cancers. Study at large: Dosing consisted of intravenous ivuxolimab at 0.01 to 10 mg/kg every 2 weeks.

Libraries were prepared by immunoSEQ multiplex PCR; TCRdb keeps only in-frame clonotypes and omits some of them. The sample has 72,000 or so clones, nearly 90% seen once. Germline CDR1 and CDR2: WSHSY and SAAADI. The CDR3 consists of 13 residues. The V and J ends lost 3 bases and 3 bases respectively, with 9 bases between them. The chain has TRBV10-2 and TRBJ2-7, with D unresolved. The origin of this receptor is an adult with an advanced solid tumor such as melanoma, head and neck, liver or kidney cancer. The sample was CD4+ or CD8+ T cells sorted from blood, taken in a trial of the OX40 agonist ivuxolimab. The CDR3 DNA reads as TGCGCCAGCAGTGAAGACGGTCTCTACGAGCAGTACTTC. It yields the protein CASSEDGLYEQYF.